This T cell receptor beta chain was found in a study of blood T cell repertoires in COVID-19. Study background: The United States, Italy and Spain were the sources of the acute and convalescent COVID-19 samples.

The V gene end was trimmed by 5 bases and the J gene end by 4 bases; junction bases not matched to a gene: 9. There are 16 residues in the CDR3. Per germline, CDR1 SGHVS and CDR2 FNYEAQ. Per the original methods: Quantification of nucleated cells was approximated via reference gene primer amplification. The table came from immunoSEQ multiplex PCR; TCRdb's copy has only in-frame clones and leaves some out. V and J calls plus clone size are reproduced from that table; the DNA served to infer D and trimming. The sample has 350,000 to 400,000 clones; approximately 90% are singletons. Each participant's cohort was designated according to participant-reported clinical history. The study recruited exposed participants who had met a COVID-19 case within 2 weeks before entry.

V gene TRBV7-6 combines with J gene TRBJ2-3; 10 bases map to TRBD2. The specimen sequenced was PBMCs or T cells enriched from blood (not recorded which). The clonotype comes from a woman between 35 and 50 years old who had been exposed to COVID-19. CDR3 loop: CASSGTGTSVADTQYF. The DNA of the CDR3 is TGTGCCAGCAGCGGAACCGGGACTAGCGTGGCAGATACGCAGTATTTT.